In this sample, the clone carrying this TCR beta chain turned up many times. As yet, its antigen is unknown. The record originates from a study of T cells after yellow fever vaccination. Study-level results: The secondary response was weaker, and its peak arrived faster, on day 5 versus 15.

A single record per CDR3 protein comes from TCRdb applying MiXCR to the 5' RACE reads. The table includes about 340,000 distinct CDR3 sequences, around an eighth detected once. This CDR3 contains 14 residues. The V gene end was trimmed by 3 bases and the J gene end by 5 bases; junction bases not matched to a gene: 4. This chain uses TRBV12-3 or TRBV12-4 with TRBJ2-1, with 7 bases aligning to TRBD2. The sample here was CD4+ T cells sorted from PBMCs, taken 15 days after the yellow fever booster vaccination. The receptor comes from a man aged 18 to 35 who received the YFV17D yellow fever vaccine. This CDR3 is CASSFGTTDNEQFF. The DNA for the CDR3 is TGTGCCAGCAGTTTCGGGACTACGGACAATGAGCAGTTCTTC.